This TCR beta chain comes out of a study of blood T cell repertoires in COVID-19. On the study more broadly: Some COVID-19 samples were acute and others convalescent; all came from the United States, Italy and Spain. PBMCs, B-cell-depleted T cells, or T cells were the source of the cDNA or gDNA that made up the material.

Study processing details: The assay estimated nucleated cells by amplifying reference gene primers. Using immunoSEQ multiplex PCR, the repertoire was profiled, and TCRdb retains in-frame clones only, with some absent. For V, J and clone size, that table is used; D and trimming come from the DNA. The table has about 61,000 clones, over 65% seen once; the top ten hold about 20%. Germline CDR1 is KGHSH and CDR2 is LQKENI. The CDR3 length is 17 residues. With 6 bases removed from V and 1 base from J, the gap between germline ends came to 16 bases. This receptor was obtained from a man of 80 years or more with active or convalescent COVID-19. The rearrangement joins TRBV18 to TRBJ2-6; tentatively, D is TRBD1 (7 bases). Sequences were obtained from peripheral blood. The CDR3 nucleotides read TGTGCCAGCTCCCGGGAGACAGGGACGTCTGGGGCCAACGTCCTGACTTTC. It is translated as CASSRETGTSGANVLTF.